Presented here are 10 T cell receptor beta chains from one specimen sequenced in a study of cytomegalovirus exposure and HLA in healthy donors. Primers included in the PCR were 60 Vbeta and 13 Jbeta primers. TCRdb's table, derived via immunoSEQ multiplex PCR, lists solely in-frame clones and lacks some. The data hold roughly 180,000 clones, with 80% observed a single time. Sequencing was carried out using PBMCs. The receptors shown here come from a woman in her forties or fifties in good health and CMV-seropositive.

This clone was detected once. The chain recombines TRBV19 with TRBJ2-5; possibly TRBD1 for D (7 bases). The V end was cut by 4 bases, the J end by 4 bases, with 16 bases between. The CDR3 loop spans 15 amino acids. Per the germline V gene, CDR1 is LNHDA and CDR2 is SQIVND (reference sequence). The CDR3 spells CASSNRQGGTETQYF. For the CDR3, the DNA is TGTGCCAGTAGTAACAGACAGGGCGGGACAGAGACCCAGTACTTC.

This clone occurred a few times. The chain combines TRBV21-1 with TRBJ2-5; TRBD2 is the table's D call, not checked against the DNA. TRBV21-1 corresponds to a pseudogene. The CDR3 contains 18 residues. The DNA for the CDR3 is TGTGCCAGCAGCAAAGGGGGGGAAGTCGAAGAGGGCCCTGAGACCCAGTACTTC. Its protein is CASSKGGEVEEGPETQYF.

The sample holds a few counts of this clone. This sequence joins TRBV5-1 and TRBJ2-7, with 11 bases identical to TRBD2. The junction had 8 bases not matched to a gene; V was cut back by 4 bases and J by 2 bases. This CDR3 comprises 16 residues. Germline V gives CDR1 SGHRS, CDR2 YFSETQ. The DNA for the CDR3 is TGCGCCAGCAGCCGCGGCAATAGCGGGGGGGCCTACGAGCAGTACTTC. This encodes CASSRGNSGGAYEQYF.

The chain carries TRBV4-2 and TRBJ1-5, with TRBD1 as a possible D gene (6 bases). CDR3 length equals 14 residues. Trimming removed 5 bases from V and 1 base from J, with 9 bases in between. CDR1 is LGHNA, CDR2 YNFKEQ, per germline. The CDR3 here is CASSFGQSNQPQHF. The CDR3 nucleotides read TGTGCCAGCAGCTTCGGACAGAGCAATCAGCCCCAGCATTTT.

The chain is built from TRBV10-3 and TRBJ1-6; D perhaps matches TRBD1 (6 bases). Germline values: CDR1 ENHRY, CDR2 SYGVKD. Trimming pared 10 bases from V and 10 bases from J, leaving 17 bases between. The length of the CDR3 is 13 residues. This CDR3 is CATLAGAGSPLHF. For the CDR3, the DNA is TGTGCCACCCTAGCAGGGGCAGGATCACCCCTCCACTTT.

The chain couples TRBV6-4 to TRBJ2-7, with 9 bases matching TRBD1. J was trimmed by 0 bases and V by 5 bases; bases with no gene match: 17. Germline V CDR1 and CDR2: MRHNA, SNTAGT. There are 19 residues in the CDR3. The CDR3 DNA is TGTGCCAGCAGTCCTTCTACCGGACAGGGGCGTTATAGCTCCTACGAGCAGTACTTC. Its protein product is CASSPSTGQGRYSSYEQYF.

V and J are TRBV6-6 and TRBJ2-3; tentative D call: TRBD1 (6 bases). The CDR3 runs to 12 residues. With 9 bases removed from V and 4 bases from J, the gap between germline ends came to 11 bases. Per the germline V gene, CDR1 is MNHNY and CDR2 is SVGAGI (reference sequence). The CDR3 is CASSGGPDTQYF. The CDR3 coding sequence is TGTGCCAGTAGTGGGGGCCCAGATACGCAGTATTTT.

Only one count was recorded for this clone. V and J are TRBV9 and TRBJ2-3, with D possibly TRBD2 on 6 matching bases. The V gene lost 1 base and the J gene lost 4 bases, with 16 bases spanning the gap. This CDR3 is built from 16 residues. Germline V lookup: CDR1 SGDLS, CDR2 YYNGEE. The CDR3 nucleotides read TGTGCCAGCAGCGTAATCGCGGGAACTATGGCAGATACGCAGTATTTT. It yields the protein CASSVIAGTMADTQYF.

J is TRBJ2-7 and V is TRBV19, with D possibly TRBD1 on 6 matching bases. Trimming left V 4 bases short and J 3 bases short, with 16 bases between. From germline, CDR1 is LNHDA and CDR2 SQIVND (reference sequence). CDR3 length equals 15 residues. DNA for the CDR3: TGTGCCAGTAGTAACAACCGGGACACCTTCTACGAGCAGTACTTC. The encoded protein is CASSNNRDTFYEQYF.

The chain links TRBV28 to TRBJ2-7; D not certain. CDR1 is MDHEN, CDR2 SYDVKM, per germline. CDR3 size: 17 residues. V was pared by 5 bases and J by 7 bases, with 27 bases between. The CDR3 nucleotides are TGTGCCAGCAGTCCACCCCCTCACTGGGCTGGGTCTTGGGAGCAGTACTTC. Encoded protein: CASSPPPHWAGSWEQYF.